Here is one TCR beta chain with its context. This specimen belongs to a study of blood T cell repertoires in COVID-19. The V gene lost 0 bases and the J gene lost 6 bases, with 15 bases spanning the gap. This CDR3 has 16 amino acids. Germline CDR1 is MNHEY and CDR2 is SMNVEV (reference sequence). Sequencing was performed with immunoSEQ multiplex PCR; in TCRdb, only in-frame clones are kept and a portion is missing. The sample records 350,000 to 550,000 clones, 75% to 90% being singletons. Sequenced material: PBMCs or T cells enriched from blood (not recorded which). This sequence joins TRBV27 and TRBJ2-1; the D gene is possibly TRBD2 (6 bases). The clonotype originates from a man aged 25-40 years who had recovered from COVID-19. The CDR3 nucleotides read TGTGCCAGCAGTTTATCGGCGCGGGAAAGGCCCAATGAGCAGTTCTTC. Residues: CASSLSARERPNEQFF.